The clone carrying this TCR beta chain has at least ten counts. This sample is part of a study of T cells in Graves' hyperthyroidism and ophthalmopathy. RNA transcripts yielded amplified TCR beta CDR3 regions. Researchers ran a first-round RT-PCR on the TCR CDR3 using the HTBI primer set. TCRdb redid the calling of the multiplex PCR reads with MiXCR, one entry per CDR3 protein. The table has 300,000 or so distinct CDR3 sequences, around 20% seen once. Germline V gene sequence: CDR1 SGHAT, CDR2 FQNNGV. Trimming took 2 bases from V and 3 from J, leaving 14 bases between them. The CDR3 contains 15 residues. Diagnosis rested on symptoms, serum thyroxine and TRAb, thyroid ultrasound, and orbital computed tomography.

Source material: blood. This TCR derives from a woman between 50 and 59 years old with Graves' hyperthyroidism. V and J are TRBV11-2 and TRBJ2-7, with no clear D. The CDR3 DNA is TGTGCCAGCAGCTTATCCCCGGCCGAGCTCTACGAGCAGTACTTC. Protein sequence: CASSLSPAELYEQYF.